The 16 T cell receptor beta chains below all came from one sample that was sequenced in a study of T cells in tumors after PD-1 blockade. TCRdb's copy holds only in-frame clones and misses some; the assay was immunoSEQ multiplex PCR. The data show tens of thousands of clones, more than 70% seen once. The sample here was PBMCs, taken before anti-PD-1 treatment. The receptor set was obtained from a human donor with basal cell carcinoma.

The chain uses TRBV10-3 and TRBJ2-2, with 9 bases matching TRBD1. The ends lost 4 bases at V and 0 bases at J; junction bases unmatched: 3. Germline V gene data show CDR1 as ENHRY and CDR2 as SYGVKD. The CDR3 spans 16 residues. The CDR3 loop reads CAISGGTGPNTGELFF. The CDR3 region has the DNA TGTGCCATCAGTGGGGGGACAGGGCCGAACACCGGGGAGCTGTTTTTT.

The CDR3 region has the DNA TGTGCCAGCAGCTTAGCGCACACCTCCTACGAGCAGTACTTC. It is translated as CASSLAHTSYEQYF. The rearrangement uses TRBV7-2 and TRBJ2-7, with D uncertain. Trimming shortened V by 0 bases and J by 0 bases, and 6 bases separated the two germline ends. From germline, CDR1 is SGHTA and CDR2 FQGNSA. This CDR3 comprises 14 residues.

The J gene is TRBJ2-7, the V gene TRBV12-3 or TRBV12-4; D unresolved. The CDR3 is made up of 13 amino acids. Trimming took off 4 bases at V and 1 base at J, with 8 bases between the two ends. The CDR3 here is CASSSSSSYEQYF. In DNA form, the CDR3 reads TGTGCCAGCAGTTCCTCTTCATCCTACGAGCAGTACTTC.

CDR3 loop: CASTRGDESYEQYF. In DNA form, the CDR3 reads TGTGCCAGCACCCGGGGGGACGAATCCTACGAGCAGTACTTC. J is TRBJ2-7 and V is TRBV5-5; 7 bases fit TRBD2. This CDR3 region has 14 residues. Trimming removed 6 bases from V and 1 base from J; junction bases left unmatched: 7. The germline V gene encodes CDR1 SGHKS and CDR2 YYEKEE (reference sequence).

The sample holds one count of this clone. This rearrangement joins TRBV10-1 to TRBJ1-6; 8 nucleotides match TRBD1. CDR3 length: 13 amino acids. Losses at the gene ends were 9 bases for V and 9 bases for J; bases not matched to a gene: 7. Germline lookup yields CDR1 WNHNN and CDR2 SYGVQD (reference sequence). CDR3 amino acids: CAREDREGSPLHF. DNA of the CDR3: TGCGCCAGAGAGGACAGGGAGGGTTCACCCCTCCACTTT.

The chain uses TRBV18 and TRBJ1-1; TRBD1 is a possible D gene (5 bases). The CDR3 runs 13 residues. The germline V gene has CDR1 KGHSH and CDR2 LQKENI. Trimming cost V 6 bases and J 0 bases, with 8 bases left between them. CDR3 sequence reads: CASSGGMNTEAFF. DNA of the CDR3: TGTGCCAGCTCTGGGGGTATGAACACTGAAGCTTTCTTT.

As concerns this clone: This CDR3 is also generated by other DNA sequences in the sample. The chain employs TRBV18 and TRBJ2-7; TRBD1 might be the D (6 bases). Trimming removed 3 bases at V and 0 bases at J, with 9 bases between. This CDR3 is 14 amino acids long. Germline values: CDR1 KGHSH, CDR2 LQKENI. This chain's CDR3 is CASSPDRNSYEQYF. The CDR3, as DNA: TGTGCCAGCTCACCGGACAGAAACTCCTACGAGCAGTACTTC.

The chain links TRBV12-2 to TRBJ2-3; TRBD2 is the table's D call, not checked against the DNA. TRBV12-2 is reported as a pseudogene. This CDR3 contains 20 residues. The CDR3 DNA follows: TGTGCAAGTCGCTTAGGGAGGGTAGCGGGAGGGGGCAATAGCACAGATACGCAGTATTTT. Translation gives CASRLGRVAGGGNSTDTQYF.

The genes are TRBV28 and TRBJ1-4, with D possibly being TRBD1 (6 bases). Deletions cut 5 bases from V and 3 bases from J, with 13 bases between. This CDR3 is built from 15 residues. The germline gives CDR1 MDHEN, CDR2 SYDVKM. CDR3 amino acids: CASSPPRGPNEKLFF. CDR3 coding DNA: TGTGCCAGCAGTCCCCCCAGGGGACCTAATGAAAAACTGTTTTTT.

The chain is built from TRBV29-1 and TRBJ2-1; 11 bases fit TRBD2. This CDR3 is built from 18 residues. Germline-derived CDR1 and CDR2 are SQVTM and ANQGSEA. V was pared by 6 bases and J by 8 bases, with 21 bases of the junction left unmatched. DNA for the CDR3: TGCAGCGTGAGGATCATGCTAGCGGGGGGCCACCGGAGCTATGAGCAGTTCTTC. Residues: CSVRIMLAGGHRSYEQFF.

The rearrangement joins TRBV11-3 to TRBJ2-3; D possibly corresponds to TRBD1 (6 bases). CDR1 and CDR2 (germline): SGHNT, YENEEA. The CDR3 is 16 amino acids. The V end was cut by 5 bases, the J end by 2 bases, with 17 bases between. CDR3 loop: CASSASTGVDTDTQYF. CDR3 in DNA: TGTGCCAGCAGCGCTTCGACAGGAGTCGACACAGATACGCAGTATTTT.

The chain employs TRBV23-1 and TRBJ2-7; the D gene is possibly TRBD1 (5 bases). TRBV23-1 is reported as an ORF; its role is uncertain. V lost 3 bases and J lost 4, with 13 bases in between. This CDR3 contains 14 residues. The CDR3 DNA is TGCGCCAGCAGTCAGAGAGGCAGGGCATACGAGCAGTACTTC. Its translation: CASSQRGRAYEQYF.

The chain is built from TRBV2 and TRBJ1-5; D ambiguous. The CDR3 spans 15 residues. Trimming removed 4 bases from V and 4 bases from J, with 14 bases in between. Germline V gene sequence: CDR1 SNHLY, CDR2 FYNNEI. The CDR3 DNA follows: TGTGCCAGCAGTGCCGTGACTCGCGGTAATCAGCCCCAGCATTTT. Protein sequence: CASSAVTRGNQPQHF.

The chain is built from TRBV7-9 and TRBJ2-5; 9 nucleotides align to TRBD1. V dropped 3 bases and J dropped 7; count of bases not matched to a gene: 3. There are 13 residues in the CDR3. Germline CDR1 and CDR2: SEHNR and FQNEAQ (reference sequence). The DNA of the CDR3 is TGTGCCAGCAGCTTGGGACAGGGAGGGACCCAGTACTTC. This gives the protein CASSLGQGGTQYF.

The chain couples TRBV30 to TRBJ1-5; D unresolved. The V and J ends lost 0 bases and 4 bases respectively, with 10 bases between them. Germline CDR1 is GTSNPN and CDR2 is SVGIG (reference sequence). CDR3 length equals 14 residues. In DNA, the CDR3 is TGTGCCTGGAGTGTAAGCACAAGGAATCAGCCCCAGCATTTT. Its translation: CAWSVSTRNQPQHF. The entire variable domain, with the rest obtained from reference TRBV30 and TRBJ1-5, is as follows: SQTIHQWPATLVQPVGSPLSLECTVEGTSNPNLYWYRQAAGRGLQLLFYSVGIGQISSEVPQNLSASRPQDRQFILSSKKLLLSDSGFYLCAWSVSTRNQPQHFGDGTRLSIL.

The chain employs TRBV30 and TRBJ2-3; 11 nucleotides agree with TRBD2. V trimming: 0 bases; J trimming: 0 bases; junction bases outside the gene matches: 5. Per germline, CDR1 GTSNPN and CDR2 SVGIG (reference sequence). This CDR3 region has 17 residues. The CDR3 loop reads CAWSVLGLAGSTDTQYF. The CDR3, as DNA: TGTGCCTGGAGTGTACTAGGACTAGCGGGCAGCACAGATACGCAGTATTTT.